This T cell receptor (beta chain) was found in a study of T cells after somatic rescue of genetic block. The V segment lost 0 bases and the J segment 1 base; nucleotides outside the gene matches: 2. CDR1 and CDR2 from the germline V gene are LGHNA and YNFKEQ. There are 15 residues in the CDR3. This clone was detected once. Profiled with immunoSEQ multiplex PCR; TCRdb holds only in-frame clones, not every one. The repertoire holds 110,000 or so clones, with around 90% as singletons. Sequenced input: peripheral blood mononuclear cells (PBMCs). The receptor was derived from a woman aged 18-29 years. The chain links TRBV4-2 to TRBJ2-5, with 7 bases matching TRBD2. The CDR3 loop reads CASSQDGGGQETQYF. The CDR3 DNA sequence: TGTGCCAGCAGCCAAGATGGGGGGGGCCAAGAGACCCAGTACTTC.